The 32 T cell receptor beta chains listed next were all sequenced from one sample in a study of fetal regulatory T cell absence and autoimmunity. Assay used: immunoSEQ multiplex PCR; TCRdb lists only in-frame clones, some missing. The data contain around 100,000 clones, roughly 70% of them singletons. The sequencing input was pancreas tissue. These receptors all stem from a male donor with IPEX syndrome.

The chain carries TRBV6-6 and TRBJ1-6, with D perhaps matching TRBD1 (5 bases). The CDR3 spans 15 residues. The ends were cut back, 2 bases at V and 9 bases at J, with 14 bases in the middle. Germline values: CDR1 MNHNY, CDR2 SVGAGI (reference sequence). Here the CDR3 reads CASSYRQGGSSPLHF. In DNA, the CDR3 is TGTGCCAGCAGTTACAGGCAGGGCGGTAGTTCACCCCTCCACTTT.

The chain employs TRBV5-4 and TRBJ2-3, with 7 bases fitting TRBD2. The V segment lost 4 bases and the J segment 2 bases; nucleotides outside the gene matches: 16. Germline CDR1 reads SGHNT; CDR2 reads YYREEE (reference sequence). The CDR3 consists of 18 residues. CDR3 coding DNA: TGTGCCAGCAGCGATTTAATCGGGGACTACACTCCCACAGATACGCAGTATTTT. This sequence encodes CASSDLIGDYTPTDTQYF.

This clone was counted a single time. The chain has TRBV9 and TRBJ1-6; D gene uncertain. Trimming removed 2 bases from V and 5 bases from J, with 11 bases in between. The germline V gene encodes CDR1 SGDLS and CDR2 YYNGEE. This CDR3 has 15 residues. CDR3 DNA sequence: TGTGCCAGCAGCGTGATGGGTAGCGATAATTCACCCCTCCACTTT. It is translated as CASSVMGSDNSPLHF. The whole variable domain, remainder taken from reference TRBV9 and TRBJ1-6, is DSGVTQTPKHLITATGQRVTLRCSPRSGDLSVYWYQQSLDQGLQFLIQYYNGEERAKGNILERFSAQQFPDLHSELNLSSLELGDSALYFCASSVMGSDNSPLHFGNGTRLTVT.

A few counts support this clone. The junction differs from germline at one of its ends, possibly a read error. The chain has TRBV7-7 and TRBJ2-7; 11 bases are a match to TRBD1. Germline V gives CDR1 SSHAT, CDR2 FNYEAQ (reference sequence). This CDR3 has 14 residues. The CDR3 nucleotides are TGTGCTAGCAGCCCGGGACAGGGGGCCTACGAGCAGTACTTC. It is translated as CASSPGQGAYEQYF.

Written as DNA, the CDR3 is TGCAGCGTTGAAGGACTAGCGGGGGGGTACAATGAGCAGTTCTTC. It translates to CSVEGLAGGYNEQFF. The chain uses TRBV29-1 and TRBJ2-1; 14 bases fit TRBD2. The CDR3 consists of 15 residues. The V gene end was trimmed by 1 base and the J gene end by 4 bases; junction bases not matched to a gene: 0. Germline-derived CDR1 and CDR2 are SQVTM and ANQGSEA.

The chain links TRBV27 to TRBJ2-7; D is possibly TRBD1 (7 bases). Per the germline V gene, CDR1 is MNHEY and CDR2 is SMNVEV (reference sequence). Trimming took off 6 bases at V and 4 bases at J, with 13 bases between the two ends. The CDR3 is 13 amino acids. In DNA, the CDR3 is TGTGCCAGCAGGTGGCAGGGGGGATACGAGCAGTACTTC. Amino acids: CASRWQGGYEQYF.

This sequence joins TRBV7-9 and TRBJ1-3, with no clear D. The V end was cut by 6 bases, the J end by 1 base, with 7 bases between. Germline V lookup: CDR1 SEHNR, CDR2 FQNEAQ (reference sequence). CDR3 length: 13 residues. The CDR3 sequence is CASSLQSGNTIYF. The CDR3 nucleotides are TGTGCCAGCAGTCTTCAATCTGGAAACACCATATATTTT.

The genes are TRBV4-2 and TRBJ2-7; possible D gene TRBD1, 5 bases. V gave up 4 bases and J gave up 5 bases, with 21 bases separating them. CDR3 length: 16 amino acids. Germline V gene data show CDR1 as LGHNA and CDR2 as YNFKEQ. CDR3 protein: CASSRSLRQIPDEQYF. In DNA form, the CDR3 reads TGTGCCAGCAGCCGCTCCTTACGACAGATCCCTGACGAGCAGTACTTC.

This chain connects TRBV11-2 to TRBJ1-2; a possible D gene is TRBD1 (6 bases). Germline CDR1 and CDR2: SGHAT and FQNNGV. V gave up 5 bases and J gave up 6 bases, with 19 bases separating them. CDR3 length: 15 amino acids. CDR3 sequence reads: CASSPGGRQEDGYTF. CDR3 in DNA: TGTGCCAGCAGCCCGGGGGGCCGACAGGAGGATGGCTACACCTTC. The full variable domain, its missing parts supplied by reference TRBV11-2 and TRBJ1-2, is EAGVAQSPRYKIIEKRQSVAFWCNPISGHATLYWYQQILGQGPKLLIQFQNNGVVDDSQLPKDRFSAERLKGVDSTLKIQPAKLEDSAVYLCASSPGGRQEDGYTFGSGTRLTVV.

Points on this clone: The same CDR3 arises from other DNA sequences in this sample as well. The chain couples TRBV5-6 to TRBJ2-3; 10 nucleotides match TRBD2. The germline CDR1 and CDR2 sequences are SGHDT and YYEEEE. Germline trimming cut 0 bases from V and 4 bases from J; bases unmatched to any gene: 2. This CDR3 is built from 15 residues. The CDR3 protein is CASSLASGSSDTQYF. For the CDR3, the DNA is TGTGCCAGCAGCTTGGCTAGCGGGAGTTCAGATACGCAGTATTTT. The complete variable domain, with remaining parts taken from reference TRBV5-6 and TRBJ2-3, reads DAGVTQSPTHLIKTRGQQVTLRCSPKSGHDTVSWYQQALGQGPQFIFQYYEEEERQRGNFPDRFSGHQFPNYSSELNVNALLLGDSALYLCASSLASGSSDTQYFGPGTRLTVL.

The chain has TRBV5-1 and TRBJ2-1; 7 bases agree with TRBD2. V lost 7 bases to trimming and J lost 1 base; unmatched junction nucleotides: 5. Germline V gene lookup returns CDR1 SGHRS and CDR2 YFSETQ. The CDR3 runs to 14 residues. CDR3 protein: CASGGGNSYNEQFF. The DNA of the CDR3 is TGCGCCAGCGGGGGAGGGAATTCCTACAATGAGCAGTTCTTC.

This clone was seen a handful of times. The chain uses TRBV7-6 and TRBJ2-5; D is unclear. Germline V gene data show CDR1 as SGHVS and CDR2 as FNYEAQ. Trimming took 2 bases from V and 5 from J, leaving 6 bases between them. The CDR3 totals 12 residues. In DNA, the CDR3 is TGTGCCAGCAGCTTACGGTGGGAGACCCAGTACTTC. Amino acids: CASSLRWETQYF. The variable domain in full, completed from reference TRBV7-6 and TRBJ2-5, reads GAGVSQSPRYKVTKRGQDVALRCDPISGHVSLYWYRQALGQGPEFLTYFNYEAQQDKSGLPNDRFSAERPEGSISTLTIQRTEQRDSAMYRCASSLRWETQYFGPGTRLLVL.

V gene TRBV5-8 combines with J gene TRBJ2-2; 13 bases map to TRBD2. V was pared by 5 bases and J by 0 bases, with 7 bases of the junction left unmatched. Germline lookup yields CDR1 SGHTS and CDR2 YDEGEE. This CDR3 has 18 residues. CDR3 DNA sequence: TGTGCCAGCAGACCGAGGACTAGCGGGGGCTCGAACACCGGGGAGCTGTTTTTT. Protein sequence: CASRPRTSGGSNTGELFF.

This chain connects TRBV9 to TRBJ2-3; either TRBD1 or TRBD2 may supply D (5 bases each). V was trimmed by 0 bases and J by 5 bases, leaving 10 bases between them. Germline CDR1 SGDLS, CDR2 YYNGEE. The CDR3 runs 14 residues. This chain's CDR3 is CASSVEGTQDTQYF. The CDR3 coding sequence is TGTGCCAGCAGCGTAGAAGGGACCCAAGATACGCAGTATTTT. The full variable domain, with the rest looked up from reference TRBV9 and TRBJ2-3, is DSGVTQTPKHLITATGQRVTLRCSPRSGDLSVYWYQQSLDQGLQFLIQYYNGEERAKGNILERFSAQQFPDLHSELNLSSLELGDSALYFCASSVEGTQDTQYFGPGTRLTVL.

For this clone: This sample includes further DNA sequences coding for the same CDR3. The rearrangement joins TRBV5-1 to TRBJ2-3; D gene ambiguous. V gave up 0 bases and J gave up 1 base, with 3 bases separating them. Germline CDR1 and CDR2: SGHRS and YFSETQ. CDR3 length: 13 amino acids. CDR3 nucleotide sequence: TGCGCCAGCAGCTTGGGGGGCACAGATACGCAGTATTTT. Its protein product is CASSLGGTDTQYF. The full variable domain, in which reference TRBV5-1 and TRBJ2-3 provide the parts outside the CDR3, is KAGVTQTPRYLIKTRGQQVTLSCSPISGHRSVSWYQQTPGQGLQFLFEYFSETQRNKGNFPGRFSGRQFSNSRSEMNVSTLELGDSALYLCASSLGGTDTQYFGPGTRLTVL.

This clone was seen a handful of times. This chain connects TRBV10-2 to TRBJ2-7; D remains ambiguous. Per the germline V gene, CDR1 is WSHSY and CDR2 is SAAADI. The germline V and J ends were trimmed by 4 bases and 6 bases, with 22 bases remaining between them. CDR3 length: 16 amino acids. CDR3 DNA sequence: TGCGCCAGCAGTGTGGAGTTTGAACGAAGATCCGGCGAGCAGTACTTC. It specifies CASSVEFERRSGEQYF.

This clone appeared once. V usage is TRBV12-5 and J usage is TRBJ1-5, with D perhaps matching TRBD1 (6 bases). From germline, CDR1 is LGHNT and CDR2 FRNRAP. The ends were cut back, 6 bases at V and 9 bases at J, with 21 bases in the middle. The length of the CDR3 is 15 residues. The DNA for the CDR3 is TGTGCTAGTGGCGGACAGCACCCCCTCGTTCGGCCCCAGCATTTT. Translation: CASGGQHPLVRPQHF.

The V gene is TRBV6-6, the J gene TRBJ1-2, with D perhaps TRBD1 (6 bases). The V end lost 4 bases, the J end lost 0 bases, and 6 bases lay between the germline ends. Germline CDR1 and CDR2: MNHNY and SVGAGI (reference sequence). This CDR3 is 13 amino acids long. CDR3 in amino acids: CASSWTANYGYTF. CDR3 in DNA: TGTGCCAGCAGTTGGACAGCTAACTATGGCTACACCTTC.

This rearrangement joins TRBV19 to TRBJ2-7, with D possibly matching TRBD1 (6 bases). The V gene lost 5 bases and the J gene lost 2 bases, with 13 bases spanning the gap. The CDR3 runs to 14 residues. Germline assignment: CDR1 LNHDA and CDR2 SQIVND (reference sequence). The CDR3 protein is CASSSRDKPYEQYF. The CDR3 DNA sequence: TGTGCCAGTAGTTCCCGGGACAAGCCCTACGAGCAGTACTTC.

This clone was counted between two and nine times. V usage is TRBV7-9 and J usage is TRBJ1-1, with D possibly TRBD1 on 6 matching bases. Trimming took 4 bases from V and 3 from J, leaving 15 bases between them. This CDR3 is built from 15 residues. Germline V gives CDR1 SEHNR, CDR2 FQNEAQ (reference sequence). CDR3 loop: CASSSTGQFYTEAFF. The CDR3 bases are TGTGCCAGCAGCTCCACCGGACAGTTTTACACTGAAGCTTTCTTT.

This clone turned up a few times. V is TRBV10-3 and J is TRBJ1-2; 8 positions match TRBD1. This CDR3 spans 16 amino acids. V lost 0 bases and J lost 3; bases outside the gene matches: 6. The germline V gene encodes CDR1 ENHRY and CDR2 SYGVKD. The CDR3 spells CAISESGDRGDYGYTF. DNA for the CDR3: TGTGCCATCAGTGAGTCAGGCGACAGGGGAGACTATGGCTACACCTTC.

The chain uses TRBV5-6 and TRBJ2-5, with TRBD2 identical over 13 bases. The CDR3 length is 15 residues. Germline assignment: CDR1 SGHDT and CDR2 YYEEEE. After removal of 7 bases from V and 2 bases from J, the junction contained 5 bases not matched to a gene. DNA for the CDR3: TGTGCCAGCGCCCTGGGACTAGCGGGACAAGAGACCCAGTACTTC. It yields the protein CASALGLAGQETQYF.

This chain links TRBV18 with TRBJ1-4; D not resolved. The V gene lost 6 bases and the J gene lost 0 bases, with 11 bases spanning the gap. The V gene's germline CDR1 is KGHSH and CDR2 LQKENI. The CDR3 has 15 residues. DNA for the CDR3: TGTGCCAGCTCTCTCCAGTCAGCAACTAATGAAAAACTGTTTTTT. As protein: CASSLQSATNEKLFF.

This rearrangement joins TRBV19 to TRBJ1-1, with D possibly TRBD1 on 6 matching bases. This CDR3 comprises 16 residues. Germline CDR1 and CDR2: LNHDA and SQIVND (reference sequence). Trimming removed 3 bases at V and 1 base at J, with 15 bases between. CDR3 amino acids: CASSILAGQKNTEAFF. The CDR3 DNA reads as TGTGCCAGTAGTATCCTGGCGGGACAAAAGAACACTGAAGCTTTCTTT.

The chain is built from TRBV6-6 and TRBJ1-6; D might be TRBD1 (5 bases). Germline V gene data show CDR1 as MNHNY and CDR2 as SVGAGI (reference sequence). The ends were cut back, 2 bases at V and 9 bases at J, with 11 bases in the middle. This CDR3 region has 14 residues. CDR3 in DNA: TGTGCCAGCAGTTACGAGGGGAAGGGTTCACCCCTCCACTTT. This translates into CASSYEGKGSPLHF.

V is TRBV6-1 and J is TRBJ1-2; maybe TRBD1 (6 bases). There are 13 residues in the CDR3. From germline, CDR1 is MNHNS and CDR2 SASEGT. The V gene lost 2 bases and the J gene lost 2 bases, with 6 bases spanning the gap. CDR3 sequence reads: CASSEQGNYGYTF. Written as DNA, the CDR3 is TGTGCCAGCAGTGAACAGGGGAACTATGGCTACACCTTC.

The genes are TRBV10-3 and TRBJ1-2; tentative D call: TRBD1 (6 bases). V lost 7 bases to trimming and J lost 2 bases, with 14 bases between them. Germline V CDR1 and CDR2: ENHRY, SYGVKD. The CDR3 is made up of 14 amino acids. For the CDR3, the DNA is TGTGCCATCAAGGGACATGGGCAGAACTATGGCTACACCTTC. This translates into CAIKGHGQNYGYTF.

The chain is built from TRBV11-3 and TRBJ1-3; D call uncertain. This CDR3 has 10 amino acids. Germline values: CDR1 SGHNT, CDR2 YENEEA. Trimming took 5 bases from V and 4 from J, leaving 0 bases between them. CDR3 DNA sequence: TGTGCCAGCAGCGGAAACACCATATATTTT. It specifies CASSGNTIYF.

The chain couples TRBV5-1 to TRBJ2-2; TRBD2 matches at 7 bases. Germline CDR1 reads SGHRS; CDR2 reads YFSETQ. V shed 2 bases and J 6 bases; nucleotides not matched to a gene: 1. The CDR3 is 13 amino acids. Here the CDR3 reads CASSFGGAGELFF. The CDR3 coding sequence is TGCGCCAGCAGCTTTGGGGGGGCCGGGGAGCTGTTTTTT. The variable domain in full, with the rest retrieved from reference TRBV5-1 and TRBJ2-2, is KAGVTQTPRYLIKTRGQQVTLSCSPISGHRSVSWYQQTPGQGLQFLFEYFSETQRNKGNFPGRFSGRQFSNSRSEMNVSTLELGDSALYLCASSFGGAGELFFGEGSRLTVL.

This chain links TRBV20-1 with TRBJ1-1; D remains ambiguous. V lost 8 bases to trimming and J lost 3 bases, with 4 bases between them. The germline gives CDR1 DFQATT, CDR2 SNEGSKA (reference sequence). This CDR3 region has 9 residues. The CDR3 DNA follows: TGCAGTACAGACACTGAAGCTTTCTTT. It specifies CSTDTEAFF.

This clone appeared a single time. The chain joins TRBV6-5 to TRBJ2-3; D not certain. Per the germline V gene, CDR1 is MNHEY and CDR2 is SVGAGI. V lost 2 bases to trimming and J lost 0 bases, with 3 bases between them. This CDR3 is 13 amino acids long. Written as DNA, the CDR3 is TGTGCCAGCAGTTACCTTAGCACAGATACGCAGTATTTT. Amino acids: CASSYLSTDTQYF.

This chain links TRBV27 with TRBJ2-7; 10 bases agree with TRBD1. With 4 bases clipped from V and 4 bases from J, the junction kept 7 bases outside the gene matches. The CDR3 covers 15 residues. Germline CDR1 and CDR2: MNHEY and SMNVEV (reference sequence). The CDR3 DNA reads TGTGCCAGCAGTTACGCCGGGACAGGGGTTTACGAGCAGTACTTC. Its translation is CASSYAGTGVYEQYF.